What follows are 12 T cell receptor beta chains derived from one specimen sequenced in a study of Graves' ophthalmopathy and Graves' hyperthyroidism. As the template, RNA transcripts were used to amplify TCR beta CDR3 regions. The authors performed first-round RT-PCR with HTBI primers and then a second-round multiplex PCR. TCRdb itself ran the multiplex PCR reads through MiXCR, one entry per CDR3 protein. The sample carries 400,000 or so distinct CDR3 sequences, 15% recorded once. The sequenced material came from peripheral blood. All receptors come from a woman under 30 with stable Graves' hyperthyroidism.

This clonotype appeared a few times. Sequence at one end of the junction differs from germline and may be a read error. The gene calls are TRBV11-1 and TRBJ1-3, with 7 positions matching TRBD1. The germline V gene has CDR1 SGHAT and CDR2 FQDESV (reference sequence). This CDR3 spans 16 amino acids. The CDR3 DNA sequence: TGTGCCAGCAGCCCACCCGGGACAGTCTCTGGAAACACCACATATTTT. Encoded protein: CASSPPGTVSGNTTYF.

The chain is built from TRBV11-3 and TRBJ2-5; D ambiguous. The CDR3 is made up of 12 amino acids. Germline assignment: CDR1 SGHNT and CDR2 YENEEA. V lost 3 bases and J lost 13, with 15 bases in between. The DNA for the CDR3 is TGTGCCAGCAGCTTTGTCACGGAGATCCGGTACTTC. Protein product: CASSFVTEIRYF.

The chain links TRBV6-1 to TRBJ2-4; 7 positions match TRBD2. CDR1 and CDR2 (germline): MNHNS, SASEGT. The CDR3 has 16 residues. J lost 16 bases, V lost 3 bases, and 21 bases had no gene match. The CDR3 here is CASSDLRGGAKNSNYF. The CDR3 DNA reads TGTGCCAGCAGTGATCTTAGGGGAGGGGCCAAAAACAGTAATTACTTC.

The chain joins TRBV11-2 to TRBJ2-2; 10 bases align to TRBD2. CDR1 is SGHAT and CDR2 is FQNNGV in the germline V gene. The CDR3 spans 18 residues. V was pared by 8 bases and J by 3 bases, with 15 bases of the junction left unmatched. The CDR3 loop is CASPKTPGLADHTGELFF. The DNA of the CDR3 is TGTGCCAGCCCTAAAACCCCCGGACTAGCGGACCACACCGGGGAGCTGTTTTTT.

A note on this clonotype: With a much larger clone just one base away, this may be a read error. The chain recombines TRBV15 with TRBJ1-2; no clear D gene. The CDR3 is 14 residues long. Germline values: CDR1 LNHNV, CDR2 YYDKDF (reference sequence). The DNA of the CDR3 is TGTGCCACCAGCAGAGATTCCGGAAACTATGACTACACCTTC. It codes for CATSRDSGNYDYTF. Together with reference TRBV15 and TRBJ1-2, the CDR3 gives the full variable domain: DAMVIQNPRYQVTQFGKPVTLSCSQTLNHNVMYWYQQKSSQAPKLLFHYYDKDFNNEADTPDNFQSRRPNTSFCFLDIRSPGLGDTAMYLCATSRDSGNYDYTFGSGTRLTVV.

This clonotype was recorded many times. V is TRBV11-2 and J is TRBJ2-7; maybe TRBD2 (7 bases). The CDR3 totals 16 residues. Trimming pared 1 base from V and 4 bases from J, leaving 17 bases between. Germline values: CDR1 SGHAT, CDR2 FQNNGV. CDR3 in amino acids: CASSLGGPGGVYEQYF. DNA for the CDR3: TGTGCCAGCAGCTTAGGGGGGCCGGGGGGAGTGTACGAGCAGTACTTC.

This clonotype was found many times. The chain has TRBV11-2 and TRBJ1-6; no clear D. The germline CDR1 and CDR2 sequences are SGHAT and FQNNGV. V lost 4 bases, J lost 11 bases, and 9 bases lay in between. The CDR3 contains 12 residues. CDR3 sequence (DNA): TGTGCCAGCAGCTCCGTGTTGGCACCCCTCCACTTT. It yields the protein CASSSVLAPLHF. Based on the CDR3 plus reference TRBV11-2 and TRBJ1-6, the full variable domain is EAGVAQSPRYKIIEKRQSVAFWCNPISGHATLYWYQQILGQGPKLLIQFQNNGVVDDSQLPKDRFSAERLKGVDSTLKIQPAKLEDSAVYLCASSSVLAPLHFGNGTRLTVT.

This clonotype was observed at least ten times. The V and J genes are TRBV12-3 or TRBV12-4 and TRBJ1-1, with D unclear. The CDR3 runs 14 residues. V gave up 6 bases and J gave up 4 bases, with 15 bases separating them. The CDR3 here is CASSPFDSTTEAFF. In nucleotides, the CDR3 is TGTGCCAGCAGCCCCTTCGACTCAACCACTGAAGCTTTCTTT.

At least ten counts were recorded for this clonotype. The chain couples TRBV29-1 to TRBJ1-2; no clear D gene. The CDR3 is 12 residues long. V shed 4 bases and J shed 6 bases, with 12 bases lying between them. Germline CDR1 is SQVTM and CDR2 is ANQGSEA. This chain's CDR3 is CSVVGTPDGYTF. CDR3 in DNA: TGCAGCGTTGTGGGAACTCCGGATGGCTACACCTTC.

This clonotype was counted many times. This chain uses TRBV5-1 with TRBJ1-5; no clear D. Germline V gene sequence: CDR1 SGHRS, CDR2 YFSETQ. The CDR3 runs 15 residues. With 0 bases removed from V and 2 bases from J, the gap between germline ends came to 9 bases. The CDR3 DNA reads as TGCGCCAGCAGCTTGGGGTATGGGGGCAATCAGCCCCAGCATTTT. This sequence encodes CASSLGYGGNQPQHF.

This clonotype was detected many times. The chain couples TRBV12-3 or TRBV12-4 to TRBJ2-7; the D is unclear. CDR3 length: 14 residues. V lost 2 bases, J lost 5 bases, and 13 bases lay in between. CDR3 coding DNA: TGTGCCAGCAGTTTATACTACACCCGAGACGAGCAGTACTTC. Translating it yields CASSLYYTRDEQYF.

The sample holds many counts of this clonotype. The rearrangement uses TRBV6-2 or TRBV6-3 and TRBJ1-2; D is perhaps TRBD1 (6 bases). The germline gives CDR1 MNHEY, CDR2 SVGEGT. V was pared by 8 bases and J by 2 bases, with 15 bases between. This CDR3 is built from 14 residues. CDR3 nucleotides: TGTGCCAGCGAAGGGGGGGGCGCCAACTATGGCTACACCTTC. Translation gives CASEGGGANYGYTF.